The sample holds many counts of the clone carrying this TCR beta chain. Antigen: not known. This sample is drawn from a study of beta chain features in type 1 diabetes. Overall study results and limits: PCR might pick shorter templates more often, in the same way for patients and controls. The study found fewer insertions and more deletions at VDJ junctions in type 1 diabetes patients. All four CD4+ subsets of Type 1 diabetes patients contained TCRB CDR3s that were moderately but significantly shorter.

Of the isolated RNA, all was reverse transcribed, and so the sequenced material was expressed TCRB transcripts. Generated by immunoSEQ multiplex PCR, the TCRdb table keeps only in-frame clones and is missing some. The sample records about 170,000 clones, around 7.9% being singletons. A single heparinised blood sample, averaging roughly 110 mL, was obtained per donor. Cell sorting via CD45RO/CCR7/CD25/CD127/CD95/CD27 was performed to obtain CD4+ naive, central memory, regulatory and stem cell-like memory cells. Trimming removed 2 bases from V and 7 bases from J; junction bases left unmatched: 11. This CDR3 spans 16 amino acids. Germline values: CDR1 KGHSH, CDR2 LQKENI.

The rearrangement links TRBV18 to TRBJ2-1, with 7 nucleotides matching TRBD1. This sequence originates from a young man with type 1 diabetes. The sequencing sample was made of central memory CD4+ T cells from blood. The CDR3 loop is CASSPRQGTMGNEQFF. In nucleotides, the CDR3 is TGTGCCAGCTCACCAAGACAGGGCACAATGGGGAATGAGCAGTTCTTC.